The following is a TCR beta chain sequence with its context. No antigen is known for it. Within one base of it there is no much larger clone, and no base qualities were kept. The CDR3 measures 14 amino acids from cysteine to phenylalanine. Only the CDR3 region is kept as DNA, spanning 42 bases read in frame from base 1. Relative to germline, V is 0 bases shorter and J is 3 bases shorter, with 7 bases between their ends. Via the germline V gene, CDR1 is SGDLS and CDR2 YYNGEE. Enrolling through a virtual design, the prospective study's participants ranged in age from roughly 18 to 90 years and lived across around 25 United States geographic areas. In the prospective study, cohorts were assigned on the basis of participant-reported clinical history obtained from a screening survey and a study questionnaire. In the prospective study, whole blood, serum and a nasopharyngeal or oropharyngeal swab were collected from each participant by mobile phlebotomists. Over an approximately 2-month period, participants in the prospective study had the option of providing additional blood draws and questionnaires. Before DNA extraction, prospective study blood samples were shipped either frozen or at room temperature.

TCRbeta CDR3 regions were amplified from genomic DNA by means of the immunoSEQ Assay, a bias-controlled multiplex PCR. The authors' pipeline ran thus. Within the assay, amplification of reference gene primers was used to estimate how many nucleated cells each sample contained. To quantify the absolute abundance of each unique TCRbeta CDR3 rearrangement, sequence reads were collapsed and filtered. Productive Simpson clonality was computed per sample as the square root of Simpson's diversity index over productive rearrangements. TCRdb obtained this table from immuneACCESS and retained in-frame rearrangements with V and J assigned. These tables miss some clones; where compared with another copy, unresolved V genes account for less than half of the shortfall, and the remainder is unexplained. That table supplies the V and J calls and clone size; D and trimming were determined from the DNA. For this sample the table gives almost 400,000 clones, of which roughly 90% were detected only once. In total, the top ten clones hold 0.95% to 1% of the sample.

These data originate in a study of blood T cell repertoires in COVID-19 (dated by TCRdb to between 2020 and 2021). Regarding the study in general: Samples covering the acute and convalescent phases of COVID-19 were provided by collaborators in the United States, Italy and Spain. The prospective study material was composed of cDNA or gDNA derived from T cells, B-cell-depleted T cells, or PBMCs. The repertoires were made available in a free public database intended to serve as a resource for research on the immune response to SARS-CoV-2. A de-identified subject ID, COVID-19 status, age in years and sex were almost always included in the sample metadata. Samples were obtained from the ongoing ImmuneRACE study (first 160 participants) and from about 1,300 subjects provided by 6 global collaborators. Deeply sampled blood TCRbeta repertoires from subjects exposed to, actively infected with, or recovered from COVID-19 were included in the dataset. HLA class I and class II types, where available, came from metadata supplied by the sample provider rather than from assay-based typing. Broader findings and caveats from the paper: Clinical and demographic metadata were provided uncurated, with the amount varying by source and participant.

The receptor's source is a woman aged 30 to 39 with acute COVID-19. The rearranged chain carries TRBV9 and TRBJ1-3; the D gene is unclear. The sequenced material came from PBMCs or T cells enriched from blood (not recorded which). The CDR3 protein sequence reads: CASSVGGIGNTIYF. The nucleotide sequence is given as TGTGCCAGCAGCGTAGGCGGAATTGGAAACACCATATATTTT.